The source of this T cell receptor beta chain is a study of blood T cell repertoires in COVID-19. This clone came up a few times. Ages ranged from about 18 to 100 years, with residence in approximately 25 US areas. Membership in each cohort depended on participant-reported clinical history. This CDR3 contains 14 residues. Trimming cost V 8 bases and J 0 bases, with 13 bases left between them. Germline CDR1 reads MDHEN; CDR2 reads SYDVKM. Profiling relied on immunoSEQ multiplex PCR, and the TCRdb table lists in-frame clones only, not all of them. This table has approximately 470,000 clones, around 90% appearing once.

The sequence was obtained from a woman under 30 who had recovered from COVID-19. Material for sequencing was PBMCs or T cells enriched from blood (not recorded which). This rearrangement joins TRBV28 to TRBJ1-1; perhaps TRBD1 as D (6 bases). CDR3 protein: CASQEGGMNTEAFF. The CDR3 nucleotides are TGTGCCAGCCAGGAAGGGGGTATGAACACTGAAGCTTTCTTT.